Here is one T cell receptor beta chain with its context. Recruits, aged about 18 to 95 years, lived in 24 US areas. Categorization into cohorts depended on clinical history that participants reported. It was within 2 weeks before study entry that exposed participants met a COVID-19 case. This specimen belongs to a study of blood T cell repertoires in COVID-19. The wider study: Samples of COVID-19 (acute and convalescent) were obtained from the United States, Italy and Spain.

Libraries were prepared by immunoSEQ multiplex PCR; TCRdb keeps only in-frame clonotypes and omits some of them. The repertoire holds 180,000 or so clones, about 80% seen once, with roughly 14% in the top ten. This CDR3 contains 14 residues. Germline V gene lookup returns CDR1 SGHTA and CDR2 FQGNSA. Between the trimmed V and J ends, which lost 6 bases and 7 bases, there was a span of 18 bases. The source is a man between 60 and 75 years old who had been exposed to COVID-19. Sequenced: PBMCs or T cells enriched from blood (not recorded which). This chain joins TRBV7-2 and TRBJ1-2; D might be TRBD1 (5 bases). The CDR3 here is CASRGTGVSVGYTF. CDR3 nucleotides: TGTGCCAGCAGGGGTACAGGCGTCTCGGTTGGCTACACCTTC.